The 26 T cell receptor beta chains in this list originate from one sample, sequenced in a study of cytomegalovirus exposure and HLA in healthy donors. 13 Jbeta primers and 60 Vbeta primers were used for the PCR. The assay was immunoSEQ multiplex PCR, and TCRdb's table has in-frame clones only and misses some. In the table there are 150,000 to 250,000 clones, around 80% of which are singletons. Input material: PBMCs. These receptors came from a woman aged 25 to 39 in good health and CMV-seropositive.

This clone occurred a few times. J is TRBJ1-5 and V is TRBV21-1; TRBD1, the D gene given by the table, was not confirmed from the DNA. TRBV21-1 is deemed a pseudogene. The CDR3 spans 16 residues. The CDR3 nucleotides read TGTGCCAGTCAATCCGGGACAGGGTCACTAGATCAGCCCCAGCATTTT. Translated, it gives CASQSGTGSLDQPQHF.

Here the CDR3 reads CAWGQGDGYEQYF. CDR3 DNA: TGTGCCTGGGGACAGGGTGACGGTTACGAGCAGTACTTC. The chain carries TRBV30 and TRBJ2-7; 8 bases are shared with TRBD1. Germline-derived CDR1 and CDR2 are GTSNPN and SVGIG (reference sequence). Trimming removed 5 bases from V and 4 bases from J; junction bases left unmatched: 7. The CDR3 is 13 amino acids.

The CDR3 sequence: CASSTPTGDTEAFF. In DNA, the CDR3 is TGCGCCAGCAGCACCCCGACAGGGGACACTGAAGCTTTCTTT. The V call is TRBV4-1, the J call TRBJ1-1, with 8 bases aligning to TRBD1. V lost 5 bases and J lost 3; bases outside the gene matches: 5. The CDR3 consists of 14 residues. CDR1 is MGHRA, CDR2 YSYEKL, per germline.

V usage is TRBV18 and J usage is TRBJ1-5; 8 bases agree with TRBD1. V shed 3 bases and J 1 base; nucleotides not matched to a gene: 2. Germline CDR1 and CDR2: KGHSH and LQKENI. CDR3 length: 15 residues. The DNA for the CDR3 is TGTGCCAGCTCACCCAGGGGGCTGAGCAATCAGCCCCAGCATTTT. This encodes CASSPRGLSNQPQHF.

The chain carries TRBV7-2 and TRBJ1-4, with TRBD1 matching over 7 bases. Germline CDR1 reads SGHTA; CDR2 reads FQGNSA. V lost 5 bases, J lost 1 base, and 10 bases stayed unmatched. The CDR3 is 17 residues long. In DNA form, the CDR3 reads TGTGCCAGCAGCCCCGACAGGGCCGCCTTAACTAATGAAAAACTGTTTTTT. Translation: CASSPDRAALTNEKLFF.

The chain uses TRBV7-8 and TRBJ1-5; TRBD1 might be the D (6 bases). CDR3 size: 14 residues. Germline V gene data show CDR1 as SGHVS and CDR2 as FQNEAQ. Trimming took 1 base from V and 5 from J, leaving 9 bases between them. The CDR3 DNA follows: TGTGCCAGCAGCTTAGGGGACACTTATCAGCCCCAGCATTTT. This encodes CASSLGDTYQPQHF.

The J gene is TRBJ1-1, the V gene TRBV5-1; 10 bases match TRBD1. Per germline, CDR1 SGHRS and CDR2 YFSETQ. V lost 4 bases and J lost 3; bases outside the gene matches: 6. The CDR3 runs to 15 residues. CDR3 protein: CASSPPDRGDTEAFF. The DNA for the CDR3 is TGCGCCAGCAGCCCTCCGGACAGGGGGGACACTGAAGCTTTCTTT.

The V call is TRBV7-2, the J call TRBJ2-1; tentatively, D is TRBD2 (6 bases). The CDR3 is 13 amino acids. V lost 0 bases, J lost 13 bases, and 13 bases lay in between. Germline lookup yields CDR1 SGHTA and CDR2 FQGNSA. CDR3 sequence: CASSLARSGTQFF. CDR3 coding DNA: TGTGCCAGCAGCTTAGCTAGATCCGGGACTCAGTTCTTC.

The V and J genes are TRBV5-5 and TRBJ2-1; 8 bases agree with TRBD2. With 4 bases clipped from V and 6 bases from J, the junction kept 9 bases outside the gene matches. The CDR3 spans 15 residues. In germline, CDR1 is SGHKS, CDR2 YYEKEE (reference sequence). CDR3 loop: CASSQPGTRINEQFF. CDR3 DNA: TGTGCCAGCAGCCAACCCGGGACTAGGATCAATGAGCAGTTCTTC.

V and J are TRBV29-1 and TRBJ1-1, with 8 bases aligning to TRBD1. Germline values: CDR1 SQVTM, CDR2 ANQGSEA. The CDR3 spans 13 residues. With 3 bases clipped from V and 5 bases from J, the junction kept 5 bases outside the gene matches. The CDR3 loop reads CSVEQGAWTEAFF. The CDR3 coding sequence is TGCAGCGTTGAGCAGGGGGCATGGACTGAAGCTTTCTTT. Based on the CDR3 plus reference TRBV29-1 and TRBJ1-1, the full variable domain is SAVISQKPSRDICQRGTSLTIQCQVDSQVTMMFWYRQQPGQSLTLIATANQGSEATYESGFVIDKFPISRPNLTFSTLTVSNMSPEDSSIYLCSVEQGAWTEAFFGQGTRLTVV.

The CDR3 coding sequence is TGTGCCAGTAGTATTTGGGGAGGAGACGGCTACACCTTC. This translates into CASSIWGGDGYTF. V gene TRBV19 combines with J gene TRBJ1-2; D unresolved. The CDR3 extends over 13 amino acids. CDR1 is LNHDA and CDR2 is SQIVND in the germline V gene (reference sequence). V dropped 3 bases and J dropped 8 bases, with 13 bases sitting between them.

The rearrangement links TRBV7-9 to TRBJ1-4; 9 bases are shared with TRBD1. The germline gives CDR1 SEHNR, CDR2 FQNEAQ (reference sequence). The junction had 8 bases not matched to a gene; V was cut back by 4 bases and J by 8 bases. The CDR3 contains 15 residues. The DNA for the CDR3 is TGTGCCAGCAGCTACACAGGGGGCCGTCAAGAAAAACTGTTTTTT. This translates into CASSYTGGRQEKLFF.

The gene calls are TRBV5-8 and TRBJ2-2; possibly TRBD1 for D (5 bases). The V end lost 1 base, the J end lost 5 bases, and 12 bases lay between the germline ends. Germline-derived CDR1 and CDR2 are SGHTS and YDEGEE. There are 15 residues in the CDR3. CDR3 sequence reads: CASSLRGRATGELFF. CDR3 DNA sequence: TGTGCCAGCAGCTTGAGGGGCAGGGCAACCGGGGAGCTGTTTTTT.

The J gene is TRBJ1-5, the V gene TRBV27; 9 bases fit TRBD1. This CDR3 contains 17 residues. From germline, CDR1 is MNHEY and CDR2 SMNVEV (reference sequence). The J segment lost 6 bases and the V segment lost 4 bases, leaving 13 bases of the junction unmatched. The CDR3 sequence is CASSSGPGQGLSQPQHF. CDR3 DNA: TGTGCCAGCAGTTCGGGGCCGGGACAGGGTCTAAGTCAGCCCCAGCATTTT.

The chain recombines TRBV5-1 with TRBJ1-3; no clear D. Between the trimmed V and J ends, which lost 0 bases and 3 bases, there was a span of 7 bases. This CDR3 has 14 amino acids. Germline assignment: CDR1 SGHRS and CDR2 YFSETQ. The chain's CDR3 is CASSLAGYGNTIYF. CDR3 in DNA: TGCGCCAGCAGCTTGGCCGGTTATGGAAACACCATATATTTT. Looking up the rest from reference TRBV5-1 and TRBJ1-3 gives the full variable domain: KAGVTQTPRYLIKTRGQQVTLSCSPISGHRSVSWYQQTPGQGLQFLFEYFSETQRNKGNFPGRFSGRQFSNSRSEMNVSTLELGDSALYLCASSLAGYGNTIYFGEGSWLTVV.

The gene calls are TRBV9 and TRBJ1-1, with a possible D match to TRBD1 (5 bases). The germline V gene encodes CDR1 SGDLS and CDR2 YYNGEE. CDR3 length: 15 residues. V was trimmed by 4 bases and J by 5 bases, leaving 18 bases between them. The CDR3 spells CASSTRGREGTEAFF. The CDR3, as DNA: TGTGCCAGCAGCACTAGAGGCAGGGAGGGGACTGAAGCTTTCTTT.

J is TRBJ1-1 and V is TRBV2; D gene unclear. The CDR3 has 13 residues. Trimming removed 8 bases from V and 5 bases from J, with 15 bases in between. Germline V lookup: CDR1 SNHLY, CDR2 FYNNEI. CDR3: CASLEVDGTEAFF. In DNA form, the CDR3 reads TGTGCCAGCCTCGAGGTCGACGGGACTGAAGCTTTCTTT.

The chain has TRBV7-8 and TRBJ2-7, with TRBD1 identical over 11 bases. Germline V gives CDR1 SGHVS, CDR2 FQNEAQ. The CDR3 is 14 amino acids. With V trimmed by 5 bases and J by 2 bases, 2 bases remained unmatched. The CDR3 spells CASSADRGPYEQYF. The CDR3 nucleotides read TGTGCCAGCAGCGCGGACAGGGGGCCCTACGAGCAGTACTTC.

This clone was counted a few times. The V call is TRBV4-2, the J call TRBJ2-1, with 9 positions matching TRBD2. This CDR3 is built from 15 residues. Per germline, CDR1 LGHNA and CDR2 YNFKEQ. The trim removed 0 bases at V and 3 bases at J, leaving 0 bases unmatched. CDR3 sequence: CASSQERGGYNEQFF. The DNA for the CDR3 is TGTGCCAGCAGCCAAGAGCGGGGGGGCTACAATGAGCAGTTCTTC.

The chain is built from TRBV5-1 and TRBJ2-1; the match to TRBD1 covers 10 bases. The length of the CDR3 is 16 residues. With V trimmed by 0 bases and J by 7 bases, 7 bases remained unmatched. Germline V gene sequence: CDR1 SGHRS, CDR2 YFSETQ. DNA for the CDR3: TGCGCCAGCAGCTTGGTGCCGAGACAGGGGGCTAATGAGCAGTTCTTC. It translates to CASSLVPRQGANEQFF.

The chain recombines TRBV2 with TRBJ1-5; 10 bases are shared with TRBD1. CDR3 length: 17 residues. Germline CDR1 reads SNHLY; CDR2 reads FYNNEI. With V trimmed by 5 bases and J by 5 bases, 12 bases remained unmatched. The CDR3, as DNA: TGTGCCAGCAGTACCCGCACGACAGGGGGCAGTGATCAGCCCCAGCATTTT. It yields the protein CASSTRTTGGSDQPQHF.

This clone was detected once. The chain couples TRBV7-2 to TRBJ2-7, with D perhaps TRBD2 (5 bases). Germline values: CDR1 SGHTA, CDR2 FQGNSA. The V gene lost 1 base and the J gene lost 3 bases, with 13 bases spanning the gap. This CDR3 spans 15 amino acids. CDR3 sequence: CASSLGSERIYEQYF. The DNA of the CDR3 is TGTGCCAGCAGCTTAGGGTCTGAGCGGATCTACGAGCAGTACTTC.

The chain recombines TRBV7-8 with TRBJ2-1; D uncertain. Germline CDR1 reads SGHVS; CDR2 reads FQNEAQ. This CDR3 is built from 12 residues. Between the trimmed V and J ends, which lost 5 bases and 12 bases, there was a span of 14 bases. DNA for the CDR3: TGTGCCAGCAGCCTTGGTTTAGCCAGGCAGTTCTTC. Translation gives CASSLGLARQFF.

This clone was counted only a few times. The chain uses TRBV18 and TRBJ2-5, with 9 bases lining up with TRBD2. There are 14 residues in the CDR3. Germline V gene sequence: CDR1 KGHSH, CDR2 LQKENI. The junction had 3 bases not matched to a gene; V was cut back by 2 bases and J by 5 bases. The CDR3 sequence: CASSPGSGRETQYF. The CDR3 DNA is TGTGCCAGCTCACCAGGCAGCGGGAGGGAGACCCAGTACTTC. Supplemented by reference TRBV18 and TRBJ2-5, the full variable domain reads NAGVMQNPRHLVRRRGQEARLRCSPMKGHSHVYWYRQLPEEGLKFMVYLQKENIIDESGMPKERFSAEFPKEGPSILRIQQVVRGDSAAYFCASSPGSGRETQYFGPGTRLLVL.

V and J are TRBV5-5 and TRBJ2-7; 7 bases are a match to TRBD2. The V segment lost 5 bases and the J segment 1 base; nucleotides outside the gene matches: 15. The CDR3 has 17 amino acids. Germline V CDR1 and CDR2: SGHKS, YYEKEE (reference sequence). The CDR3: CASSSGQLGGRSYEQYF. The CDR3 DNA sequence: TGTGCCAGCAGTTCCGGGCAATTGGGGGGGAGGTCCTACGAGCAGTACTTC.

The chain recombines TRBV9 with TRBJ2-1, with TRBD2 matching 7 bases. Trimming removed 2 bases from V and 7 bases from J; junction bases left unmatched: 9. Per germline, CDR1 SGDLS and CDR2 YYNGEE. The CDR3 runs to 15 residues. CDR3 nucleotide sequence: TGTGCCAGCAGCGTCGTGGGCGGGAGCGAGAATGAGCAGTTCTTC. Amino acids: CASSVVGGSENEQFF.